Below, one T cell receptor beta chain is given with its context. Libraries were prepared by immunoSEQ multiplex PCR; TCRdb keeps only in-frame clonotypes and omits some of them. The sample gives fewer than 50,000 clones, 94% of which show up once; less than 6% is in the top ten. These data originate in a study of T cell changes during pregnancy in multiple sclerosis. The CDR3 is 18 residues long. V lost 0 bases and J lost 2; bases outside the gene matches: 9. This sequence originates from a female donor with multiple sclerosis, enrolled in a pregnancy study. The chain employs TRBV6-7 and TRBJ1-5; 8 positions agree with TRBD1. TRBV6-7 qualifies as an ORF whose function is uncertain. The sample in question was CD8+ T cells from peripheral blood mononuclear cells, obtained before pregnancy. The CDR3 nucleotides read TGTGCCAGCAGTTACTCATCCAGGGGGCGGGCGGGCAATCAGCCCCAGCATTTT. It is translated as CASSYSSRGRAGNQPQHF.